This T cell receptor (beta chain) was documented in a study of molecular identifiers for immune sequencing clone quantification. The CDR3 has 12 amino acids. The V gene's germline CDR1 is SGHTA and CDR2 FQGNSA. Trimming took off 5 bases at V and 4 bases at J, with 7 bases between the two ends. TCRdb independently ran MiXCR on the PCR reads; one entry per CDR3 protein. The sample shows about 510,000 distinct CDR3 sequences, approximately 25% of them seen only once. A note on this clonotype: This likely comes from a read error, as the CDR3 has no conserved phenylalanine or tryptophan at its end.

The clonotype originates from a human donor in good health. Some libraries in this study had Jurkat cell RNA spiked in. V is TRBV7-2 and J is TRBJ2-3, with D uncertain. Sequenced material: naive CD8+ T cells from blood, with Jurkat cell RNA spiked in. Subset meaning: FACS-sorted CD8+CD4-CCR7+CD45RA+ naive T cells. Written as DNA, the CDR3 is TGTGCCAGCAGCCAAGTGCCAGATACGCAGTATTGT. It is translated as CASSQVPDTQYC.